This T cell receptor beta chain was identified in a study of siplizumab effects on memory and regulatory T cells. The CDR3 runs 15 residues. Germline assignment: CDR1 SGHNT and CDR2 YYREEE (reference sequence). Unmatched junction bases numbered 5, after V lost 0 bases and J lost 2 bases. The method was immunoSEQ multiplex PCR; TCRdb's version includes in-frame clones alone and lacks a portion of them. The sample has 85,000 or so clones, approximately 95% seen once. This TCR derives from a human donor in good health. The sequencing sample was made of CD8+ T cells sorted from blood. This chain connects TRBV5-4 to TRBJ2-7, with 7 bases that match TRBD1. CDR3: CASSLGDRGAYEQYF. CDR3 in DNA: TGTGCCAGCAGCTTGGGGGACAGAGGAGCCTACGAGCAGTACTTC.